Presented here are 8 T cell receptor beta chains from one specimen sequenced in a study of T-cell memory formation after mild COVID-19. In TCRdb, the 5' RACE reads were re-called with MiXCR into one record per CDR3 protein. The table shows about 470,000 distinct CDR3 sequences, with approximately 25% occurring only once. Sequences were obtained from PBMCs or a T cell subset sorted from them (not recorded which). These receptors all stem from an adult woman who had mild COVID-19 (a few samples of this study predate the infection). Cell type and time point are not known.

The rearrangement links TRBV12-3 or TRBV12-4 to TRBJ1-6; 11 bases are shared with TRBD1. This CDR3 is built from 15 residues. The trim removed 5 bases at V and 7 bases at J, leaving 4 bases unmatched. The CDR3, as DNA: TGTGCCAGCAGTAAAGGACAGGGGGCAAATTCACCCCTCCACTTT. Translating gives CASSKGQGANSPLHF.

The V gene is TRBV2, the J gene TRBJ2-1; 10 positions match TRBD1. This CDR3 has 15 residues. Germline CDR1 and CDR2: SNHLY and FYNNEI. V lost 5 bases, J lost 6 bases, and 7 bases stayed unmatched. This CDR3 reads CASSLTRTGGNEQFF. CDR3 coding DNA: TGTGCCAGCAGTCTCACTCGGACAGGGGGCAATGAGCAGTTCTTC. Complete variable domain (other parts from reference TRBV2 and TRBJ2-1): EPEVTQTPSHQVTQMGQEVILRCVPISNHLYFYWYRQILGQKVEFLVSFYNNEISEKSEIFDDQFSVERPDGSNFTLKIRSTKLEDSAMYFCASSLTRTGGNEQFFGPGTRLTVL.

This clonotype appeared a few times. V is TRBV19 and J is TRBJ1-1; D is ambiguous. The V end lost 2 bases, the J end lost 0 bases, and 7 bases lay between the germline ends. CDR1 and CDR2 from the germline V gene are LNHDA and SQIVND (reference sequence). CDR3 length: 14 residues. The CDR3 DNA reads TGTGCCAGTAGTATAAAGGCAATGAACACTGAAGCTTTCTTT. Translation gives CASSIKAMNTEAFF.

The chain recombines TRBV7-2 with TRBJ2-3; D gene ambiguous. This CDR3 spans 13 amino acids. Trimming pared 0 bases from V and 9 bases from J, leaving 10 bases between. From germline, CDR1 is SGHTA and CDR2 FQGNSA. The CDR3 protein is CASSLAVARTQYF. In DNA, the CDR3 is TGTGCCAGCAGCTTAGCTGTAGCCCGGACGCAGTATTTT. Supplemented by reference TRBV7-2 and TRBJ2-3, the full variable domain reads GAGVSQSPSNKVTEKGKDVELRCDPISGHTALYWYRQSLGQGLEFLIYFQGNSAPDKSGLPSDRFSAERTGGSVSTLTIQRTQQEDSAVYLCASSLAVARTQYFGPGTRLTVL.

This clonotype was observed a few times. The chain is built from TRBV14 and TRBJ2-7, with D hard to call. The CDR3 sequence is 12 residues long. V gave up 1 base and J gave up 2 bases, with 3 bases separating them. CDR1 and CDR2 (germline): SGHDN, FVKESK. Here the CDR3 reads CASSQAPYEQYF. The DNA for the CDR3 is TGTGCCAGCAGCCAAGCGCCCTACGAGCAGTACTTC.

A few counts support this clonotype. This chain joins TRBV27 and TRBJ2-5; 7 positions agree with TRBD2. This CDR3 region has 14 residues. Germline V gives CDR1 MNHEY, CDR2 SMNVEV (reference sequence). Germline trimming cut 4 bases from V and 2 bases from J; bases unmatched to any gene: 4. The DNA of the CDR3 is TGTGCCAGCAGTTCGCTAGCGGATCAAGAGACCCAGTACTTC. Its translation is CASSSLADQETQYF.

This clonotype turned up a few times. The chain employs TRBV5-6 and TRBJ2-5; D unclear. V was cut by 5 bases and J by 5 bases, with 13 bases left in between. This CDR3 contains 13 residues. Germline V gene sequence: CDR1 SGHDT, CDR2 YYEEEE. The CDR3 is CASRGWLGETQYF. The CDR3, as DNA: TGTGCCAGCAGAGGCTGGTTGGGGGAGACCCAGTACTTC. The full variable domain, rest sourced from reference TRBV5-6 and TRBJ2-5, is DAGVTQSPTHLIKTRGQQVTLRCSPKSGHDTVSWYQQALGQGPQFIFQYYEEEERQRGNFPDRFSGHQFPNYSSELNVNALLLGDSALYLCASRGWLGETQYFGPGTRLLVL.

This clonotype appeared many times. The chain uses TRBV11-3 and TRBJ1-3, with unresolved D. Germline loops: CDR1 SGHNT, CDR2 YENEEA. V was clipped by 5 bases and J by 4 bases, with 9 bases between them. The CDR3 totals 13 residues. CDR3 protein: CASSPNSGNTIYF. CDR3 nucleotide sequence: TGTGCCAGCAGCCCCAATTCCGGAAACACCATATATTTT. Variable domain in full (rest from reference TRBV11-3 and TRBJ1-3): EAGVVQSPRYKIIEKKQPVAFWCNPISGHNTLYWYLQNLGQGPELLIRYENEEAVDDSQLPKDRFSAERLKGVDSTLKIQPAELGDSAVYLCASSPNSGNTIYFGEGSWLTVV.